These 27 T cell receptor beta chains share one sample of origin, sequenced in a study of long-term antiretroviral therapy in people with HIV. immunoSEQ v3.0 was run at survey level. Method: immunoSEQ multiplex PCR; TCRdb's copy keeps in-frame clones and lacks some. Seen here are about 27,000 clones, about 82% observed once, and the top ten hold around 8.2%. Specimen: unsorted PBMCs, collected 3 years after starting antiretroviral therapy. These receptors all come from a man aged 40-49 years with HIV.

The chain uses TRBV10-2 and TRBJ2-7; unclear D gene. The CDR3 spans 11 residues. V was cut by 5 bases and J by 2 bases, with 4 bases left in between. Germline lookup yields CDR1 WSHSY and CDR2 SAAADI. In DNA form, the CDR3 reads TGCGCCAGCAGTTCCGCCTACGAGCAGTACTTC. This encodes CASSSAYEQYF.

V is TRBV6-1 and J is TRBJ1-2; the D is unclear. From germline, CDR1 is MNHNS and CDR2 SASEGT. V lost 3 bases and J lost 4, with 9 bases in between. The CDR3 runs 13 residues. The CDR3 DNA sequence: TGTGCCAGCAGTGAGTCGAGCAGCTATGGCTACACCTTC. Translation gives CASSESSSYGYTF.

The J gene is TRBJ1-1, the V gene TRBV6-5; 9 positions match TRBD1. V lost 6 bases to trimming and J lost 0 bases; unmatched junction nucleotides: 5. The germline gives CDR1 MNHEY, CDR2 SVGAGI. The CDR3 spans 15 residues. The CDR3 DNA is TGTGCCAGCAGCCACGGGGACAGGGTGAACACTGAAGCTTTCTTT. Protein: CASSHGDRVNTEAFF.

V gene TRBV11-2 combines with J gene TRBJ2-3; D is ambiguous. Germline CDR1 SGHAT, CDR2 FQNNGV. The CDR3 runs 14 residues. V lost 2 bases, J lost 4 bases, and 10 bases lay in between. The CDR3 sequence: CASSLSRAADTQYF. In nucleotides, the CDR3 is TGTGCCAGCAGCTTATCAAGGGCGGCAGATACGCAGTATTTT. The full variable domain, completed using reference TRBV11-2 and TRBJ2-3, is EAGVAQSPRYKIIEKRQSVAFWCNPISGHATLYWYQQILGQGPKLLIQFQNNGVVDDSQLPKDRFSAERLKGVDSTLKIQPAKLEDSAVYLCASSLSRAADTQYFGPGTRLTVL.

This sequence joins TRBV27 and TRBJ2-3; D gene ambiguous. Trimming pared 4 bases from V and 4 bases from J, leaving 12 bases between. CDR3 length: 14 amino acids. The V gene's germline CDR1 is MNHEY and CDR2 SMNVEV (reference sequence). CDR3 nucleotide sequence: TGTGCCAGCAGTTCACACCAGTTTGCAGATACGCAGTATTTT. Translated, it gives CASSSHQFADTQYF.

This chain links TRBV19 with TRBJ2-4; D uncertain. CDR3 length: 15 amino acids. V dropped 8 bases and J dropped 1 base, with 15 bases sitting between them. CDR1 is LNHDA and CDR2 is SQIVND in the germline V gene (reference sequence). The CDR3 is CASSGHSSAKNIQYF. In DNA, the CDR3 is TGTGCCAGTTCTGGCCACAGCTCGGCCAAAAACATTCAGTACTTC.

The gene calls are TRBV5-1 and TRBJ2-2, with TRBD2 identical over 9 bases. The germline gives CDR1 SGHRS, CDR2 YFSETQ. There are 16 residues in the CDR3. J gave up 5 bases and V 0 bases, and 5 bases lay outside the gene matches. The CDR3 DNA reads as TGCGCCAGCAGCTTGGAGTTAGCGGGAGTGACCGGGGAGCTGTTTTTT. It translates to CASSLELAGVTGELFF.

The rearrangement joins TRBV29-1 to TRBJ2-5, with no clear D. The ends were cut back, 5 bases at V and 0 bases at J, with 13 bases in the middle. CDR3 length: 14 residues. Germline lookup yields CDR1 SQVTM and CDR2 ANQGSEA. This chain's CDR3 is CSVLFGRNQETQYF. CDR3 bases: TGCAGCGTTCTGTTCGGACGGAACCAAGAGACCCAGTACTTC.

The gene calls are TRBV7-9 and TRBJ2-3; TRBD2 agrees at 12 bases. CDR1 and CDR2 (germline): SEHNR, FQNEAQ (reference sequence). Trimming removed 5 bases from V and 1 base from J; junction bases left unmatched: 4. This CDR3 region has 16 residues. CDR3 sequence reads: CASSVRLAGGTDTQYF. CDR3 nucleotide sequence: TGTGCCAGCAGCGTGCGACTAGCGGGGGGCACAGATACGCAGTATTTT.

The chain carries TRBV9 and TRBJ1-2; no reliable D call. Per germline, CDR1 SGDLS and CDR2 YYNGEE. The V gene lost 0 bases and the J gene lost 5 bases, with 11 bases spanning the gap. This CDR3 contains 14 residues. CDR3 sequence reads: CASSVDWQSYGYTF. Written as DNA, the CDR3 is TGTGCCAGCAGCGTAGATTGGCAGTCGTATGGCTACACCTTC.

The sample holds a few counts of this clone. Sequence at one end of the junction differs from germline and may be a read error. The chain is built from TRBV7-7 and TRBJ2-3, with D unclear. The CDR3 totals 13 residues. CDR1 is SSHAT, CDR2 FNYEAQ, per germline (reference sequence). Here the CDR3 reads CASSFEQTGTQYF. As DNA, the CDR3 is TGTGCTAGCAGCTTTGAACAGACTGGTACGCAGTATTTT.

Only a few counts were recorded for this clone. The DNA of the CDR3 is TGTGCCAGCAGCCTCGGGACGGCGGGTGAGCAGTTCTTC. It translates to CASSLGTAGEQFF. The rearrangement uses TRBV28 and TRBJ2-1, with D possibly being TRBD1 or TRBD2 (5 bases each). The CDR3 length is 13 residues. The V gene lost 6 bases and the J gene lost 9 bases, with 15 bases spanning the gap. Looked up from germline, CDR1 is MDHEN and CDR2 is SYDVKM.

V gene TRBV5-1 combines with J gene TRBJ1-5; D unresolved. The germline CDR1 and CDR2 sequences are SGHRS and YFSETQ. This CDR3 is 13 amino acids long. Trimming removed 4 bases from V and 3 bases from J, with 8 bases in between. The CDR3 DNA sequence: TGCGCCAGCAGCAAGGGTAACAATCAGCCCCAGCATTTT. As protein: CASSKGNNQPQHF.

This chain joins TRBV12-5 and TRBJ1-1; no reliable D call. The germline V and J ends were trimmed by 7 bases and 0 bases, with 3 bases remaining between them. The germline V gene has CDR1 LGHNT and CDR2 FRNRAP. The CDR3 runs to 11 residues. DNA for the CDR3: TGTGCTAGTGCCGTGAACACTGAAGCTTTCTTT. Translated, it gives CASAVNTEAFF.

The V call is TRBV7-2, the J call TRBJ2-7, with 8 positions matching TRBD2. With 6 bases clipped from V and 5 bases from J, the junction kept 9 bases outside the gene matches. The germline V gene encodes CDR1 SGHTA and CDR2 FQGNSA. The CDR3 runs to 14 residues. This chain's CDR3 is CASRSGSYLDEQYF. In DNA, the CDR3 is TGTGCCAGCAGGAGCGGGAGCTATCTAGACGAGCAGTACTTC.

The rearrangement joins TRBV28 to TRBJ2-3; D perhaps matches TRBD1 (7 bases). Trimming shortened V by 6 bases and J by 8 bases, and 21 bases separated the two germline ends. Per germline, CDR1 MDHEN and CDR2 SYDVKM. The CDR3 consists of 15 residues. The CDR3 bases are TGTGCCAGCAGGCCGGGCAGGGGGGCCTGGGCTACGCAGTATTTT. Amino acids: CASRPGRGAWATQYF.

This sequence joins TRBV19 and TRBJ2-4; D not certain. The CDR3 contains 17 residues. Germline CDR1 and CDR2: LNHDA and SQIVND (reference sequence). With 4 bases removed from V and 3 bases from J, the gap between germline ends came to 19 bases. The CDR3: CASSTPQCRLFKNIQYF. In DNA, the CDR3 is TGTGCCAGTAGTACCCCCCAGTGCAGGCTGTTCAAAAACATTCAGTACTTC. Combining the CDR3 with reference TRBV19 and TRBJ2-4 gives the whole variable domain DGGITQSPKYLFRKEGQNVTLSCEQNLNHDAMYWYRQDPGQGLRLIYYSQIVNDFQKGDIAEGYSVSREKKESFPLTVTSAQKNPTAFYLCASSTPQCRLFKNIQYFGAGTRLSVL.

The chain carries TRBV6-5 and TRBJ2-7; 14 positions agree with TRBD2. J was trimmed by 0 bases and V by 7 bases; bases with no gene match: 2. Germline loops: CDR1 MNHEY, CDR2 SVGAGI. CDR3 length: 15 amino acids. The CDR3 coding sequence is TGTGCCAGCAAAGGACTAGCGGGGGGCTCCTACGAGCAGTACTTC. Amino acid sequence: CASKGLAGGSYEQYF.

The chain employs TRBV14 and TRBJ1-3; a weak D match, TRBD1 (5 bases). CDR1 is SGHDN and CDR2 is FVKESK in the germline V gene. This CDR3 comprises 15 residues. V lost 2 bases and J 2 bases, leaving 10 bases between the germline ends. The DNA of the CDR3 is TGTGCCAGCAGCCAATTTTCGGGGGCTGGAAACACCATATATTTT. Protein sequence: CASSQFSGAGNTIYF. The complete variable domain, with remaining parts taken from reference TRBV14 and TRBJ1-3, reads EAGVTQFPSHSVIEKGQTVTLRCDPISGHDNLYWYRRVMGKEIKFLLHFVKESKQDESGMPNNRFLAERTGGTYSTLKVQPAELEDSGVYFCASSQFSGAGNTIYFGEGSWLTVV.

The V and J genes are TRBV5-5 and TRBJ2-2; D remains ambiguous. Germline CDR1 is SGHKS and CDR2 is YYEKEE (reference sequence). The germline V and J ends were trimmed by 1 base and 2 bases, with 6 bases remaining between them. The CDR3 runs to 14 residues. CDR3 coding DNA: TGTGCCAGCAGCTTGCCGGTCAACACCGGGGAGCTGTTTTTT. Protein: CASSLPVNTGELFF.

This clone was seen a few times. V and J are TRBV2 and TRBJ1-2, with 10 bases lining up with TRBD1. The CDR3 consists of 15 residues. The V gene's germline CDR1 is SNHLY and CDR2 FYNNEI. V lost 7 bases, J lost 2 bases, and 7 bases stayed unmatched. The CDR3 DNA follows: TGTGCCAGCATCCCTAGACAGGGGGCAAACTATGGCTACACCTTC. The encoded protein is CASIPRQGANYGYTF.

Only one count was recorded for this clone. The chain links TRBV5-6 to TRBJ2-1; 8 bases align to TRBD2. Germline V gene data show CDR1 as SGHDT and CDR2 as YYEEEE. CDR3 length: 16 amino acids. The ends lost 4 bases at V and 5 bases at J; junction bases unmatched: 11. In DNA form, the CDR3 reads TGTGCCAGCAGCCGTCCCATGAGCGGGGGAGACAATGAGCAGTTCTTC. This gives the protein CASSRPMSGGDNEQFF. The variable domain in full, completed from reference TRBV5-6 and TRBJ2-1, reads DAGVTQSPTHLIKTRGQQVTLRCSPKSGHDTVSWYQQALGQGPQFIFQYYEEEERQRGNFPDRFSGHQFPNYSSELNVNALLLGDSALYLCASSRPMSGGDNEQFFGPGTRLTVL.

The chain recombines TRBV6-6 with TRBJ2-7; TRBD2 aligns across 7 bases. This CDR3 comprises 14 residues. Unmatched junction bases numbered 7, after V lost 6 bases and J lost 2 bases. Germline assignment: CDR1 MNHNY and CDR2 SVGAGI (reference sequence). CDR3 amino acids: CASRASAGTYEQYF. CDR3 DNA: TGTGCCAGCAGAGCCTCAGCGGGGACCTACGAGCAGTACTTC.

This chain joins TRBV2 and TRBJ1-1, with D maybe TRBD1 (6 bases). Germline-derived CDR1 and CDR2 are SNHLY and FYNNEI. The CDR3 runs 13 residues. V lost 8 bases and J lost 1, with 11 bases in between. The CDR3 protein is CASGGQPNTEAFF. As DNA, the CDR3 is TGTGCCAGCGGTGGACAGCCGAACACTGAAGCTTTCTTT.

The chain is built from TRBV19 and TRBJ2-3, with 14 bases that match TRBD2. Unmatched junction bases numbered 11, after V lost 4 bases and J lost 8 bases. Germline CDR1 reads LNHDA; CDR2 reads SQIVND (reference sequence). The CDR3 totals 17 residues. CDR3 protein: CASSNGLAGGSLGTQYF. The CDR3 nucleotides read TGTGCCAGTAGTAACGGACTAGCGGGAGGCTCTCTGGGTACGCAGTATTTT.

This chain connects TRBV21-1 to TRBJ1-2; TRBD1 is the table's D call, not checked against the DNA. TRBV21-1 is deemed a pseudogene. This CDR3 is 17 amino acids long. The CDR3, as DNA: TGTGCCAGCAGCAAATCGGGAAGGGGGCGAGGTAACTATGGCTACACCTTC. Translation: CASSKSGRGRGNYGYTF.

The chain combines TRBV7-8 with TRBJ2-7; 8 bases are a match to TRBD1. Germline values: CDR1 SGHVS, CDR2 FQNEAQ. The CDR3 runs to 16 residues. Germline trimming cut 5 bases from V and 3 bases from J; bases unmatched to any gene: 12. CDR3 residues: CASSRSGGPTLYEQYF. CDR3 sequence (DNA): TGTGCCAGCAGCCGTTCAGGGGGCCCTACCCTCTACGAGCAGTACTTC.